The 24 T cell receptor beta chains below come from one sample, sequenced in a study of T cell repertoires in cytomegalovirus infection. MiXCR, applied by TCRdb to the reads, yields one record per CDR3 protein. The sample consists of about 130,000 distinct CDR3 sequences, 7% to 9.5% of them appearing once. Input material: PBMCs. The receptors here all came from a human donor in good health (CMV status not recorded). Some clones in this sample may be carry-over from other donors' samples.

This clonotype was recorded at least ten times. CDR3 sequence: CASSLAGRGTGGGGANVLTF. In DNA, the CDR3 is TGTGCCAGCAGCTTAGCCGGGCGTGGGACAGGGGGCGGTGGGGCCAACGTCCTGACTTTC. The V and J genes are TRBV7-6 and TRBJ2-6; 12 positions agree with TRBD1. This CDR3 has 20 amino acids. Germline-derived CDR1 and CDR2 are SGHVS and FNYEAQ. V was pared by 0 bases and J by 3 bases, with 9 bases of the junction left unmatched. The complete variable domain, with remaining parts taken from reference TRBV7-6 and TRBJ2-6, reads GAGVSQSPRYKVTKRGQDVALRCDPISGHVSLYWYRQALGQGPEFLTYFNYEAQQDKSGLPNDRFSAERPEGSISTLTIQRTEQRDSAMYRCASSLAGRGTGGGGANVLTFGAGSRLTVL.

There are many counts of this clonotype. The chain uses TRBV10-3 and TRBJ1-6; D is ambiguous. The germline CDR1 and CDR2 sequences are ENHRY and SYGVKD. V shed 6 bases and J shed 4 bases, with 13 bases lying between them. CDR3 length: 15 amino acids. The CDR3 DNA is TGTGCCATCAGCAACGGACCAACTTATAATTCACCCCTCCACTTT. It specifies CAISNGPTYNSPLHF.

This clonotype was observed many times. This chain uses TRBV28 with TRBJ1-1; D gene unclear. CDR1 is MDHEN, CDR2 SYDVKM, per germline. The length of the CDR3 is 12 residues. Deletions cut 4 bases from V and 8 bases from J, with 11 bases between. The CDR3 spells CASSSRWGEAFF. CDR3 coding DNA: TGTGCCAGCAGTTCCCGATGGGGAGAAGCTTTCTTT.

At least ten counts were recorded for this clonotype. This rearrangement joins TRBV7-2 to TRBJ2-5; D may be TRBD1 (5 bases). The germline V gene has CDR1 SGHTA and CDR2 FQGNSA. The V end lost 2 bases, the J end lost 8 bases, and 15 bases lay between the germline ends. The CDR3 has 14 amino acids. CDR3 bases: TGTGCCAGCAGCTTATCACCTTGGGGCGAAACCCAGTACTTC. This encodes CASSLSPWGETQYF.

This clonotype was seen repeatedly, ten times or more. The rearrangement links TRBV27 to TRBJ2-7; no reliable D call. Germline loops: CDR1 MNHEY, CDR2 SMNVEV (reference sequence). V was shortened by 7 bases and J by 3 bases, with 16 bases between the two germline ends. This CDR3 has 14 amino acids. In DNA form, the CDR3 reads TGTGCCAGCAATTTTCCGCAGTCTCTCTACGAGCAGTACTTC. Protein sequence: CASNFPQSLYEQYF.

In its sample, this clonotype was seen many times. The chain recombines TRBV5-1 with TRBJ1-6; D possibly corresponds to TRBD1 (5 bases). CDR1 is SGHRS, CDR2 YFSETQ, per germline. The CDR3 totals 16 residues. The V end was cut by 4 bases, the J end by 6 bases, with 17 bases between. The CDR3 DNA follows: TGCGCCAGCAGCGTAGGGCTCCGGGACGGTAATTCACCCCTCCACTTT. Translation: CASSVGLRDGNSPLHF.

This clonotype was seen many times. This chain links TRBV12-3 or TRBV12-4 with TRBJ1-2; 10 bases align to TRBD1. The CDR3 has 16 amino acids. The ends lost 0 bases at V and 4 bases at J; junction bases unmatched: 5. CDR3 coding DNA: TGTGCCAGCAGTTTAGCGGGACAGGGGACTTCCTATGGCTACACCTTC. It is translated as CASSLAGQGTSYGYTF.

This clonotype was seen only a few times. The genes are TRBV2 and TRBJ1-1, with D uncertain. The CDR3 spans 14 residues. Germline V gene lookup returns CDR1 SNHLY and CDR2 FYNNEI. The V gene lost 0 bases and the J gene lost 5 bases, with 10 bases spanning the gap. Here the CDR3 reads CASSEALGGTEAFF. DNA for the CDR3: TGTGCCAGCAGTGAAGCCCTAGGAGGTACTGAAGCTTTCTTT.

In this sample, this clonotype turned up a few times. CDR3 amino acids: CATSRDRDGRNTIYF. The CDR3, as DNA: TGTGCCACCAGCAGAGATCGGGATGGGAGAAACACCATATATTTT. This chain links TRBV15 with TRBJ1-3; no firm D call. The germline CDR1 and CDR2 sequences are LNHNV and YYDKDF (reference sequence). CDR3 length equals 15 residues. Trimming shortened V by 0 bases and J by 5 bases, and 11 bases separated the two germline ends.

In this sample, this clonotype turned up many times. The chain carries TRBV6-1 and TRBJ1-1, with no clear D. Germline CDR1 is MNHNS and CDR2 is SASEGT. The CDR3 spans 12 residues. The V and J ends lost 5 bases and 8 bases respectively, with 12 bases between them. The CDR3 DNA is TGTGCCAGCAGTTCCACCCGGGAGGAAGCTTTCTTT. Its protein is CASSSTREEAFF.

In this sample, this clonotype turned up many times. The V gene is TRBV7-9, the J gene TRBJ2-3; no clear D gene. This CDR3 is built from 15 residues. Germline V CDR1 and CDR2: SEHNR, FQNEAQ (reference sequence). The V and J ends lost 2 bases and 0 bases respectively, with 9 bases between them. The CDR3 region has the DNA TGTGCCAGCAGCTTACTGGCTCCTAGCACAGATACGCAGTATTTT. This gives the protein CASSLLAPSTDTQYF. The whole variable domain, filled in from reference TRBV7-9 and TRBJ2-3, reads DTGVSQNPRHKITKRGQNVTFRCDPISEHNRLYWYRQTLGQGPEFLTYFQNEAQLEKSRLLSDRFSAERPKGSFSTLEIQRTEQGDSAMYLCASSLLAPSTDTQYFGPGTRLTVL.

Notes on this clonotype: This clone may be a read error of a much larger clone one base away. The chain links TRBV13 to TRBJ1-1; 8 bases fit TRBD1. The CDR3 covers 14 residues. Germline V gene data show CDR1 as PRHDT and CDR2 as FYEKMQ (reference sequence). V lost 5 bases and J lost 5; bases outside the gene matches: 7. The DNA for the CDR3 is TGTGCCAGCAGCACACGACAGGGGAGAACTGAAGCTTTCTTT. Translation: CASSTRQGRTEAFF.

At least ten counts were recorded for this clonotype. V gene TRBV7-6 combines with J gene TRBJ1-1; TRBD1 matches at 7 bases. The CDR3 runs 12 residues. After removal of 5 bases from V and 11 bases from J, the junction contained 8 bases not matched to a gene. Germline V gives CDR1 SGHVS, CDR2 FNYEAQ. The CDR3 reads CASSDDRVGAFF. As DNA, the CDR3 is TGTGCCAGCAGCGATGACAGGGTAGGGGCTTTCTTT.

The chain is built from TRBV5-4 and TRBJ2-3, with D unclear. CDR3 length: 15 residues. The V gene lost 2 bases and the J gene lost 0 bases, with 10 bases spanning the gap. Germline V CDR1 and CDR2: SGHNT, YYREEE (reference sequence). The CDR3 DNA sequence: TGTGCCAGCAGCTTATTTGGGCCCAGCACAGATACGCAGTATTTT. Its protein is CASSLFGPSTDTQYF.

The rearrangement uses TRBV20-1 and TRBJ1-6; 7 nucleotides match TRBD1. J lost 7 bases, V lost 1 base, and 7 bases had no gene match. Germline CDR1 is DFQATT and CDR2 is SNEGSKA (reference sequence). The CDR3 is made up of 15 amino acids. This CDR3 reads CSARAATGQNSPLHF. The CDR3 nucleotides are TGCAGTGCTAGAGCAGCGACAGGGCAAAATTCACCCCTCCACTTT.

This clonotype has a count of ten or more. V gene TRBV11-2 combines with J gene TRBJ1-5; 7 bases are shared with TRBD1. V lost 5 bases and J lost 2; bases outside the gene matches: 6. The germline V gene encodes CDR1 SGHAT and CDR2 FQNNGV. CDR3 length: 15 residues. The CDR3 coding sequence is TGTGCCAGCAGCCAGGGGGGAAGAGGCAATCAGCCCCAGCATTTT. Its protein product is CASSQGGRGNQPQHF. Using reference TRBV11-2 and TRBJ1-5 for the parts outside the CDR3, the full variable domain is EAGVAQSPRYKIIEKRQSVAFWCNPISGHATLYWYQQILGQGPKLLIQFQNNGVVDDSQLPKDRFSAERLKGVDSTLKIQPAKLEDSAVYLCASSQGGRGNQPQHFGDGTRLSIL.

In this sample, this clonotype turned up many times. The V gene is TRBV6-6, the J gene TRBJ1-1; possible D gene TRBD1, 5 bases. Germline CDR1 is MNHNY and CDR2 is SVGAGI (reference sequence). The ends were cut back, 4 bases at V and 4 bases at J, with 19 bases in the middle. The CDR3 extends over 16 amino acids. The CDR3 sequence: CASSFLGAPVSTEAFF. The CDR3 coding sequence is TGTGCCAGCAGTTTTCTCGGGGCCCCGGTAAGCACTGAAGCTTTCTTT.

The V gene is TRBV20-1, the J gene TRBJ2-7, with D tentatively TRBD1 or TRBD2 (5 bases each). Germline V gene sequence: CDR1 DFQATT, CDR2 SNEGSKA (reference sequence). V lost 2 bases and J lost 0, with 11 bases in between. This CDR3 comprises 14 residues. In DNA, the CDR3 is TGCAGTGCTAGATCCGGGACGTCCTCCTACGAGCAGTACTTC. Translation: CSARSGTSSYEQYF.

Many counts were recorded for this clonotype. The genes are TRBV7-2 and TRBJ1-1, with D unresolved. This CDR3 has 14 residues. Looked up from germline, CDR1 is SGHTA and CDR2 is FQGNSA. V lost 2 bases, J lost 3 bases, and 10 bases lay in between. CDR3 bases: TGTGCCAGCAGCTTAAGAGGCGGGGACACTGAAGCTTTCTTT. Translating gives CASSLRGGDTEAFF. The variable domain in full, with the rest retrieved from reference TRBV7-2 and TRBJ1-1, is GAGVSQSPSNKVTEKGKDVELRCDPISGHTALYWYRQSLGQGLEFLIYFQGNSAPDKSGLPSDRFSAERTGGSVSTLTIQRTQQEDSAVYLCASSLRGGDTEAFFGQGTRLTVV.

In this sample, this clonotype turned up many times. The chain employs TRBV6-5 and TRBJ1-4; D ambiguous. This CDR3 contains 12 residues. Germline CDR1 is MNHEY and CDR2 is SVGAGI. The V and J ends lost 8 bases and 3 bases respectively, with 7 bases between them. CDR3: CASSRANEKLFF. The CDR3 DNA follows: TGTGCCAGCTCTCGGGCTAATGAAAAACTGTTTTTT.

This clonotype was counted at least ten times. The rearrangement joins TRBV11-3 to TRBJ2-1; TRBD1 matches at 7 bases. This CDR3 has 16 residues. V shed 5 bases and J 9 bases; nucleotides not matched to a gene: 16. CDR1 SGHNT and CDR2 YENEEA come from the germline V gene. The CDR3 here is CASSVGTDPRSGEQFF. DNA of the CDR3: TGTGCCAGCAGCGTCGGGACAGACCCCCGATCCGGTGAGCAGTTCTTC.

This clonotype turned up a few times. The rearrangement uses TRBV7-8 and TRBJ2-7, with a tentative D call TRBD1 (5 bases). The CDR3 contains 14 residues. With 5 bases removed from V and 3 bases from J, the gap between germline ends came to 14 bases. Germline CDR1 and CDR2: SGHVS and FQNEAQ. The CDR3 loop is CASSNPTDDYEQYF. CDR3 coding DNA: TGTGCCAGCAGCAATCCGACAGACGACTACGAGCAGTACTTC. The entire variable domain, with the rest obtained from reference TRBV7-8 and TRBJ2-7, is as follows: GAGVSQSPRYKVAKRGQDVALRCDPISGHVSLFWYQQALGQGPEFLTYFQNEAQLDKSGLPSDRFFAERPEGSVSTLKIQRTQQEDSAVYLCASSNPTDDYEQYFGPGTRLTVT.

This clonotype was seen many times. The chain recombines TRBV19 with TRBJ1-6; 7 bases are shared with TRBD1. J lost 6 bases, V lost 6 bases, and 8 bases had no gene match. Germline CDR1 reads LNHDA; CDR2 reads SQIVND (reference sequence). CDR3 length: 15 residues. The CDR3: CASRTRQGGNSPLHF. The CDR3 DNA reads TGTGCCAGTAGGACCCGACAGGGAGGTAATTCACCCCTCCACTTT.

The chain couples TRBV15 to TRBJ1-2; 9 bases are a match to TRBD1. Germline V CDR1 and CDR2: LNHNV, YYDKDF (reference sequence). This CDR3 has 15 amino acids. Trimming cost V 3 bases and J 3 bases; bases outside gene matches: 5. CDR3 in amino acids: CATSRGQGTDYGYTF. DNA of the CDR3: TGTGCCACCAGCAGGGGACAGGGTACAGACTATGGCTACACCTTC.